Listed here is a single T cell receptor beta chain. Its specificity is unknown. Naive CD4+ T cells were purified with Tregs depleted by CD25. J lost 4 bases, V lost 0 bases, and 11 bases had no gene match. CDR3 length: 18 amino acids. In germline, CDR1 is SGDLS, CDR2 YYNGEE. Semi-nested PCR with Nested Universal Primer A followed constant-region reverse priming of full-length variable regions. Each CDR3 protein is one row after TCRdb ran MiXCR on the 5' RACE reads. The sample has some 31,000 distinct CDR3 sequences, approximately 27% seen once; the top ten hold 3.5% to 4%. General study results and limits: Tumor-infiltrating Treg TCR alpha and beta sequences overlapped most with tumor naive CD4+ T cells, then blood naive. Larger-cohort validation covered only one TCR beta V-J rearrangement.

This sequence joins TRBV9 and TRBJ2-1; 9 bases are a match to TRBD1. The receptor comes from a female donor with breast cancer. The source material was naive CD4+ T cells sorted from a lymph node. As for subset: naive CD4+ T cells, CD4+CD45RA+CD25-. The CDR3 bases are TGTGCCAGCAGCGTAGCAGGGGGGGGGACAGGGCCTTACAATGAGCAGTTCTTC. Protein sequence: CASSVAGGGTGPYNEQFF.